This T cell receptor (beta chain) was captured by sequencing in a study of T cell responses to AZD1222 COVID-19 vaccine. Findings and caveats of the study: Spike-specific TCR repertoires showed rising breadth and depth after two AZD1222 doses. Reports indicate that nearly half of spike-specific TCRs are directed at unmutated variant regions. At 160-218 and 743-854, vaccine-associated CD4 TCRs were dominant, and they spanned spike.

V was pared by 5 bases and J by 7 bases, with 11 bases of the junction left unmatched. The germline V gene encodes CDR1 SGHRS and CDR2 YFSETQ. There are 15 residues in the CDR3. The protocol was immunoSEQ multiplex PCR, while the TCRdb copy is restricted to in-frame clones and leaves out a portion. The profile shows about 96,000 clones, around 91% of them singletons. As to this clone: The antigen remains undetermined.

This sequence joins TRBV5-1 and TRBJ2-1; 8 nucleotides match TRBD2. The sequence derives from an adult in good health. The sample here was peripheral blood, taken on day 0 of MenACWY control vaccination. CDR3 coding DNA: TGCGCCAGCAGTTTACTAGCGGAGACGTTGAATGAGCAGTTCTTC. Amino acid sequence: CASSLLAETLNEQFF.